The T cell receptor (beta chain) under discussion was sequenced for a study of a mutant IDH1 vaccine in newly diagnosed glioma. Looking at the study overall: Vaccines began 4-6 weeks after radiotherapy alone, or with temozolomide cycles. Patients got radiotherapy, temozolomide, or both beforehand, and most got both.

This table comes from immunoSEQ multiplex PCR, and its TCRdb copy is limited to in-frame clones, with some not included. This sample has tens of thousands of clones, with around four fifths found just once. Findings and limits, study-wide: Detectable vaccine-induced immune responses arose in more than 85% of patients.

Regarding time point: week 47, end of study. Doses consisted of 300 ug of mutant IDH1 20-mer peptide each, paired with topical imiquimod. New WHO grade 3 or 4 astrocytomas that were IDH1-mutant and ATRX-lost had been found in donors. The germline CDR1 and CDR2 sequences are MGHRA and YSYEKL. V lost 4 bases, J lost 5 bases, and 13 bases stayed unmatched. The CDR3 has 17 residues. Points on this clone: Its matching antigen is unknown.

The TCR sequence derives from a man in his thirties or forties with glioma. The chain links TRBV4-1 to TRBJ2-5, with TRBD2 matching over 10 bases. This sample comprised PBMCs, obtained from a glioma patient whose treatment included an IDH1 peptide vaccine. DNA for the CDR3: TGCGCCAGCAGCCGGGGGCTAGCGGGGGCACCCGGGGAGACCCAGTACTTC. The encoded protein is CASSRGLAGAPGETQYF.